The next 15 T cell receptor beta chains were all read from a single sample in a study of blood T cells in healthy people across ages. Sample-barcoded 5' priming and a J-beta primer mix drove a second PCR of about 6 to 12 cycles. In TCRdb, the 5' RACE reads were re-called with MiXCR into one record per CDR3 protein. The sample has about 830,000 distinct CDR3 sequences; about 59% are singletons. Sequencing used blood. All receptors derive from a man aged 30 to 45 in good health.

This chain connects TRBV7-3 to TRBJ2-5; TRBD1 aligns across 7 bases. The CDR3 spans 23 residues. Looked up from germline, CDR1 is SGHTA and CDR2 is FQGTGA. V was clipped by 5 bases and J by 5 bases; unmatched bases: 35. CDR3 in amino acids: CASSPMLIMGRSIQGLIVETQYF. The CDR3 DNA reads TGTGCCAGCAGCCCTATGCTTATTATGGGTCGGTCCATACAGGGGTTAATTGTGGAGACCCAGTACTTC. Variable domain in full (rest from reference TRBV7-3 and TRBJ2-5): GAGVSQTPSNKVTEKGKYVELRCDPISGHTALYWYRQSLGQGPEFLIYFQGTGAADDSGLPNDRFFAVRPEGSVSTLKIQRTERGDSAVYLCASSPMLIMGRSIQGLIVETQYFGPGTRLLVL.

The chain couples TRBV12-3 or TRBV12-4 to TRBJ2-5, with TRBD2 as a possible D gene (6 bases). V was shortened by 5 bases and J by 5 bases, with 12 bases between the two germline ends. This CDR3 is 13 amino acids long. The CDR3 here is CASSGGEFETQYF. CDR3 coding DNA: TGTGCCAGCAGTGGAGGGGAGTTCGAGACCCAGTACTTC.

V and J are TRBV6-2 or TRBV6-3 and TRBJ2-1; weak D call: TRBD2 (5 bases). The CDR3 runs to 14 residues. Trimming left V 0 bases short and J 3 bases short, with 6 bases between. Germline V gives CDR1 MNHEY, CDR2 SVGEGT. CDR3 nucleotide sequence: TGTGCCAGCAGTTACTCAGGGAGCTACAATGAGCAGTTCTTC. It encodes CASSYSGSYNEQFF.

The gene calls are TRBV5-1 and TRBJ2-7; 13 bases are shared with TRBD2. V shed 0 bases and J 6 bases; nucleotides not matched to a gene: 3. The CDR3 runs 15 residues. From germline, CDR1 is SGHRS and CDR2 YFSETQ. CDR3 bases: TGCGCCAGCAGCTTGGGACTAGCGGGGGGTGTCGAGCAGTACTTC. It translates to CASSLGLAGGVEQYF.

The CDR3 region is CASSFPGDWPTDTQYF. CDR3 nucleotide sequence: TGTGCCAGCAGTTTCCCCGGGGACTGGCCCACAGATACGCAGTATTTT. This chain connects TRBV28 to TRBJ2-3; a possible D gene is TRBD2 (6 bases). This CDR3 is built from 16 residues. Trimming shortened V by 3 bases and J by 2 bases, and 15 bases separated the two germline ends. From germline, CDR1 is MDHEN and CDR2 SYDVKM.

The chain joins TRBV7-8 to TRBJ1-5; D is ambiguous. Trimming took 1 base from V and 4 from J, leaving 5 bases between them. The V gene's germline CDR1 is SGHVS and CDR2 FQNEAQ. The CDR3 spans 13 residues. CDR3: CASSLVLNQPQHF. The CDR3 DNA reads TGTGCCAGCAGCTTAGTTCTTAATCAGCCCCAGCATTTT.

The V gene is TRBV7-2, the J gene TRBJ1-2; weak D call: TRBD1 (5 bases). This CDR3 spans 12 amino acids. V shed 3 bases and J shed 8 bases, with 10 bases lying between them. In germline, CDR1 is SGHTA, CDR2 FQGNSA. In nucleotides, the CDR3 is TGTGCCAGCAGCTTTGGGGGTGGCGGCTACACCTTC. Its translation: CASSFGGGGYTF.

There are a few counts of this clonotype. The rearrangement links TRBV12-3 or TRBV12-4 to TRBJ1-5; D may be TRBD1 (5 bases). The CDR3 covers 14 residues. Trimming pared 4 bases from V and 8 bases from J, leaving 15 bases between. The chain's CDR3 is CASSSGTVLEPQHF. CDR3 bases: TGTGCCAGCAGTTCCGGGACGGTCCTTGAGCCCCAGCATTTT.

The chain is built from TRBV6-5 and TRBJ2-6; D remains ambiguous. Trimming left V 1 base short and J 0 bases short, with 10 bases between. Per germline, CDR1 MNHEY and CDR2 SVGAGI. This CDR3 is built from 17 residues. DNA of the CDR3: TGTGCCAGCAGTTACTTGGGGATGGGCTCTGGGGCCAACGTCCTGACTTTC. Translated, it gives CASSYLGMGSGANVLTF.

The sample holds a few counts of this clonotype. The V and J genes are TRBV20-1 and TRBJ2-1; D gene uncertain. Germline V lookup: CDR1 DFQATT, CDR2 SNEGSKA (reference sequence). The CDR3 loop spans 14 amino acids. V lost 1 base and J lost 4, with 11 bases in between. CDR3 sequence reads: CSARVNGRYNEQFF. The CDR3 DNA reads as TGCAGTGCTAGAGTGAACGGCCGATACAATGAGCAGTTCTTC.

This clonotype was counted many times. CDR3 in amino acids: CAVSRMAGEQYF. The CDR3 nucleotides are TGTGCCGTCTCCAGAATGGCGGGCGAGCAGTACTTC. The chain joins TRBV6-2 or TRBV6-3 to TRBJ2-7; D might be TRBD2 (5 bases). CDR1 is MNHEY and CDR2 is SVGEGT in the germline V gene. V was cut by 11 bases and J by 6 bases, with 17 bases left in between. The CDR3 covers 12 residues.

The genes are TRBV15 and TRBJ2-1; D perhaps matches TRBD1 (5 bases). The CDR3 is 14 amino acids. Trimming removed 8 bases at V and 4 bases at J, with 15 bases between. CDR1 and CDR2 from the germline V gene are LNHNV and YYDKDF (reference sequence). The CDR3 loop reads CATLSAGIYNEQFF. CDR3 coding DNA: TGTGCCACCTTAAGCGCAGGGATATACAATGAGCAGTTCTTC.

Concerning this clonotype itself: At one end, the junction sequence differs from germline, possibly due to a read error. The chain is built from TRBV7-9 and TRBJ2-1; 8 positions match TRBD2. This CDR3 comprises 14 residues. Germline CDR1 SEHNR, CDR2 FQNEAQ (reference sequence). CDR3 nucleotide sequence: TGTGCCAGCAGATCGAGCGGGGGCTTCAATGAGCAGTTTTTC. Its protein is CASRSSGGFNEQFF.

The table lists this clonotype with a few counts. The J gene is TRBJ2-7, the V gene TRBV7-9, with 8 bases matching TRBD1. Germline lookup yields CDR1 SEHNR and CDR2 FQNEAQ (reference sequence). The CDR3 contains 14 residues. V gave up 5 bases and J gave up 5 bases; unmatched junction bases: 8. The CDR3 DNA reads as TGTGCCAGCAGCGACGACAGGGGAAGGGACGAGCAGTACTTC. Translation: CASSDDRGRDEQYF.

This clonotype was seen only a few times. CDR3 DNA: TGTGCCAGCAGCTTGACGATCCGATCCGGGGAGCTGTTTTTT. As protein: CASSLTIRSGELFF. The chain employs TRBV5-4 and TRBJ2-2; no clear D gene. From germline, CDR1 is SGHNT and CDR2 YYREEE (reference sequence). This CDR3 spans 14 amino acids. Between the trimmed V and J ends, which lost 1 base and 6 bases, there was a span of 10 bases. The full variable domain, in which reference TRBV5-4 and TRBJ2-2 provide the parts outside the CDR3, is ETGVTQSPTHLIKTRGQQVTLRCSSQSGHNTVSWYQQALGQGPQFIFQYYREEENGRGNFPPRFSGLQFPNYSSELNVNALELDDSALYLCASSLTIRSGELFFGEGSRLTVL.